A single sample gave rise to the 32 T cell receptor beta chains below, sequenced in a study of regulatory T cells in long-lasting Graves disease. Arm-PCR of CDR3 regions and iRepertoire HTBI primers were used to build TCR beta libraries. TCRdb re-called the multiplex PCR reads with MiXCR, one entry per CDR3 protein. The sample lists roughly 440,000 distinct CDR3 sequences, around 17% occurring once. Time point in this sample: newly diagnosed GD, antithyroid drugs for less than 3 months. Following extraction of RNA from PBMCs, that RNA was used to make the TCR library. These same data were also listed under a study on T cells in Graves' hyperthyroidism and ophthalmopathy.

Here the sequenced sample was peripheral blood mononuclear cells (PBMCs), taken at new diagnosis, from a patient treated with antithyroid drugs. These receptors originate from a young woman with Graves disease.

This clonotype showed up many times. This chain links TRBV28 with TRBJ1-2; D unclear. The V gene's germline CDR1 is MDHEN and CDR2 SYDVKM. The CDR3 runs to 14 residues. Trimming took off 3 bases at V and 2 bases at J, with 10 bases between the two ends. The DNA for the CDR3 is TGTGCCAGCAGTTTCGGGCTTTTGAACTATGGCTACACCTTC. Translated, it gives CASSFGLLNYGYTF.

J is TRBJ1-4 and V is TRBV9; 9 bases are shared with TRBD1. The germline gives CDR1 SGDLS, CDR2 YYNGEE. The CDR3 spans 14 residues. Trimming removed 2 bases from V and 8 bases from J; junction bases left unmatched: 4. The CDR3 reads CASSVGTGWEKLFF. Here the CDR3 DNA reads TGTGCCAGCAGCGTCGGGACAGGGTGGGAAAAACTGTTTTTT. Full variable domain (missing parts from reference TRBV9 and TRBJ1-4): DSGVTQTPKHLITATGQRVTLRCSPRSGDLSVYWYQQSLDQGLQFLIQYYNGEERAKGNILERFSAQQFPDLHSELNLSSLELGDSALYFCASSVGTGWEKLFFGSGTQLSVL.

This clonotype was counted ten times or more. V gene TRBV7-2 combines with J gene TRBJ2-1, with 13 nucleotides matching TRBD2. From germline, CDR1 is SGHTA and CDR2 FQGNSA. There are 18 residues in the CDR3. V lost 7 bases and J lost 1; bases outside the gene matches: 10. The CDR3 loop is CASNGLAGEYKSYNEQFF. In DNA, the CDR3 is TGTGCCAGCAACGGACTAGCGGGAGAATACAAGTCCTACAATGAGCAGTTCTTC.

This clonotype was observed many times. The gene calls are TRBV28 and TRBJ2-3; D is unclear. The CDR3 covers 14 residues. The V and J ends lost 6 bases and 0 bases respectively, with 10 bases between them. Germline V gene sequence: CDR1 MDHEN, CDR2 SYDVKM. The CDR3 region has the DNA TGTGCCAGCAGACAGAGCGAAAGCACAGATACGCAGTATTTT. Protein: CASRQSESTDTQYF.

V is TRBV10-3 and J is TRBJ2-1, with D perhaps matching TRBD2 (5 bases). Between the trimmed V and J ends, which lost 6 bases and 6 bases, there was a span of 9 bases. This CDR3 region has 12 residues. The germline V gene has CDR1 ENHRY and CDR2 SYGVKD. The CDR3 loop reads CAISSGINEQFF. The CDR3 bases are TGTGCCATCAGCTCGGGGATCAATGAGCAGTTCTTC.

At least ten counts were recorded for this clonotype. The CDR3 sequence is CASVGDGWSYEQYF. The CDR3, as DNA: TGTGCCAGCGTTGGTGATGGTTGGAGCTACGAGCAGTACTTC. The chain joins TRBV6-1 to TRBJ2-7; D is unclear. CDR3 length equals 14 residues. Looked up from germline, CDR1 is MNHNS and CDR2 is SASEGT. V was pared by 8 bases and J by 3 bases, with 17 bases between.

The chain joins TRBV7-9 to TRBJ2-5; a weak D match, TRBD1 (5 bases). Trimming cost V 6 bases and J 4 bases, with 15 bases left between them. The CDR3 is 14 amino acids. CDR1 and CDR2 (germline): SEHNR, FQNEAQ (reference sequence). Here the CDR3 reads CASSPAWGGETQYF. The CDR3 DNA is TGTGCCAGCAGTCCCGCTTGGGGCGGAGAGACCCAGTACTTC.

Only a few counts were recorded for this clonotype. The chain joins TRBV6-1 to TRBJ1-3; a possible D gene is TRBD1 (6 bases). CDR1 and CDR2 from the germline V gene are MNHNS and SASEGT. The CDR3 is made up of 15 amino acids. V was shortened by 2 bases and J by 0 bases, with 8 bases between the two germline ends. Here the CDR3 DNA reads TGTGCCAGCAGTGAAAGGGGGAACTCTGGAAACACCATATATTTT. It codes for CASSERGNSGNTIYF.

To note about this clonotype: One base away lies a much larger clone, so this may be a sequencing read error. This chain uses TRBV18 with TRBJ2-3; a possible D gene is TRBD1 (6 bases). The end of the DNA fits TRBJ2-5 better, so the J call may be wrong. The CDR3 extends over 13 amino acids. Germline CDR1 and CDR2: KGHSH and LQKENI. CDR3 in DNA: TGTGCCAGCGCCCAGGACAGTGGGGGGACCCAGTACTTC. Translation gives CASAQDSGGTQYF.

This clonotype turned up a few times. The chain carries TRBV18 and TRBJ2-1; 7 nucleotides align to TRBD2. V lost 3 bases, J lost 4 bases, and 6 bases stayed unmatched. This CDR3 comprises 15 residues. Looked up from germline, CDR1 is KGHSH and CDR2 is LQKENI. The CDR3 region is CASSPQAGFYNEQFF. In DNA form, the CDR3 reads TGTGCCAGCTCACCCCAAGCGGGATTTTACAATGAGCAGTTCTTC.

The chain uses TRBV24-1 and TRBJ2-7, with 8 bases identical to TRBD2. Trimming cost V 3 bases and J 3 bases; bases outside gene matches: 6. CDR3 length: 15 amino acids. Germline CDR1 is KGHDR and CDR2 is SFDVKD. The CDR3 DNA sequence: TGTGCCACCAGTGATCCGGGACTAGGCCACTACGAGCAGTACTTC. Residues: CATSDPGLGHYEQYF.

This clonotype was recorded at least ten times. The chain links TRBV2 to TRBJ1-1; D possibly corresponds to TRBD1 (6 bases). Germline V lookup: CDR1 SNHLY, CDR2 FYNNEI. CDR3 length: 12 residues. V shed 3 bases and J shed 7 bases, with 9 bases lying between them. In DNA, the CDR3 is TGTGCCAGCAGTGACAGGGGCGTTGAAGCTTTCTTT. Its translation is CASSDRGVEAFF.

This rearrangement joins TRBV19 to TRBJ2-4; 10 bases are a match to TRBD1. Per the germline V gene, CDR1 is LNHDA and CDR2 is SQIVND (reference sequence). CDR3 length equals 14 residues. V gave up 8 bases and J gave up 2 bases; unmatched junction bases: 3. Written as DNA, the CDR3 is TGTGCCAGTGGGGACAGGGGTTCCAAAAACATTCAGTACTTC. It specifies CASGDRGSKNIQYF.

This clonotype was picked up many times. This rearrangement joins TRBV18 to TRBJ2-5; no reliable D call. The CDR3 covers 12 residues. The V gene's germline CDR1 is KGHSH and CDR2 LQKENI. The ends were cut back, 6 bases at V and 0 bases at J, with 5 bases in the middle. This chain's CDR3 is CASSPNQETQYF. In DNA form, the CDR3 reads TGTGCCAGCTCTCCGAACCAAGAGACCCAGTACTTC.

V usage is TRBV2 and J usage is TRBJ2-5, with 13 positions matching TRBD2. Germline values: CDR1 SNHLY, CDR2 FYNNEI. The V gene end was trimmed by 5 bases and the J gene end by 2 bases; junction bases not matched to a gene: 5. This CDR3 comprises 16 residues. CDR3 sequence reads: CASSPGLAGQQETQYF. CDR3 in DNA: TGTGCCAGCAGTCCGGGACTAGCGGGACAACAAGAGACCCAGTACTTC.

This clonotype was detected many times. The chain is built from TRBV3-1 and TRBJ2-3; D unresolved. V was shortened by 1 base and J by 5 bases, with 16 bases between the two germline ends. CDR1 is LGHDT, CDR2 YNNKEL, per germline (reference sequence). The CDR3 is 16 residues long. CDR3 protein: CASSQAILAFRDTQYF. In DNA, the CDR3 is TGTGCCAGCAGCCAAGCTATTTTAGCATTTAGAGATACGCAGTATTTT.

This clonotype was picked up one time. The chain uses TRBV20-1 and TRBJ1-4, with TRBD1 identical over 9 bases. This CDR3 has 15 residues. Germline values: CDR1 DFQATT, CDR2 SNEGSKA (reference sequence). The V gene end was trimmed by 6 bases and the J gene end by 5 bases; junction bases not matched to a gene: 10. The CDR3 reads CSAPDRTGVNEKLFF. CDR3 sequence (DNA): TGCAGTGCCCCGGACCGGACAGGGGTAAATGAAAAACTGTTTTTT.

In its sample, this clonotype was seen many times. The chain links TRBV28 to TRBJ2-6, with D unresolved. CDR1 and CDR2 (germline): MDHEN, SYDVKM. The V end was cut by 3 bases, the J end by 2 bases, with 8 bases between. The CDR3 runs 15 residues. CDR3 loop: CASSLLGPGANVLTF. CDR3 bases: TGTGCCAGCAGTTTGTTAGGGCCTGGGGCCAACGTCCTGACTTTC.

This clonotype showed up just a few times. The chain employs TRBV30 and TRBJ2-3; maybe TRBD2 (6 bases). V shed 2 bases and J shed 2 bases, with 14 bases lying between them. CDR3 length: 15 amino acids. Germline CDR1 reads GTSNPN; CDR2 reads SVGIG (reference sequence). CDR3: CAWSYREWDTDTQYF. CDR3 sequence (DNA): TGTGCCTGGAGTTACCGGGAGTGGGACACAGATACGCAGTATTTT. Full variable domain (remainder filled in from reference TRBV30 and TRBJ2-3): SQTIHQWPATLVQPVGSPLSLECTVEGTSNPNLYWYRQAAGRGLQLLFYSVGIGQISSEVPQNLSASRPQDRQFILSSKKLLLSDSGFYLCAWSYREWDTDTQYFGPGTRLTVL.

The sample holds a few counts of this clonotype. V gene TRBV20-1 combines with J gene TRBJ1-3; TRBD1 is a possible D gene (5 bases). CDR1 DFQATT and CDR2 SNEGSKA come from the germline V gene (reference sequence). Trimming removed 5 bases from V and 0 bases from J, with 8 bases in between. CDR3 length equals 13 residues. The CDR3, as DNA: TGCAGTGCTCTCGGGGGCTCTGGAAACACCATATATTTT. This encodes CSALGGSGNTIYF.

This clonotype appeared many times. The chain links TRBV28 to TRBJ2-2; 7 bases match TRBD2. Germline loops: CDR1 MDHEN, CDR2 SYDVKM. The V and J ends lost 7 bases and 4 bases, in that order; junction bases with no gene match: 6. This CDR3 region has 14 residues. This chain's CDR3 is CASNQLAPTGELFF. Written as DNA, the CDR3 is TGTGCCAGCAACCAACTAGCGCCCACCGGGGAGCTGTTTTTT. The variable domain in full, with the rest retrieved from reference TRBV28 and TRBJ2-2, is DVKVTQSSRYLVKRTGEKVFLECVQDMDHENMFWYRQDPGLGLRLIYFSYDVKMKEKGDIPEGYSVSREKKERFSLILESASTNQTSMYLCASNQLAPTGELFFGEGSRLTVL.

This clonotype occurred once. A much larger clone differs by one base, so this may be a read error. The CDR3 spells CASSQEGTSSYNEQYF. For the CDR3, the DNA is TGTGCCAGCAGCCAAGAGGGGACTAGCTCCTACAATGAGCAGTACTTC. The gene calls are TRBV3-1 and TRBJ2-5; TRBD2 matches at 9 bases. Trimming took 0 bases from V and 11 from J; bases not matched to a gene: 13. Germline CDR1 reads LGHDT; CDR2 reads YNNKEL (reference sequence). This CDR3 comprises 16 residues.

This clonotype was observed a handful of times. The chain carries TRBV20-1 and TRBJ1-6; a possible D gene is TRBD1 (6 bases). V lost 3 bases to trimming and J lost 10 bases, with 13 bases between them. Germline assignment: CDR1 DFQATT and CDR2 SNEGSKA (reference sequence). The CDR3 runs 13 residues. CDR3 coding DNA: TGCAGTGCTAGTACAGGGAGTTACTCACCCCTCCACTTT. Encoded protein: CSASTGSYSPLHF.

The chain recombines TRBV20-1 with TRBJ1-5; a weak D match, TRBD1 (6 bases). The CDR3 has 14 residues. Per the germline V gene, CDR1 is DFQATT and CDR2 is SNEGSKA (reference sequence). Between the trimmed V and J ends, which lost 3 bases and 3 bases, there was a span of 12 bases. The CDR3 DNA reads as TGCAGTGCTAGTCTTGGACAGCTCAATCAGCCCCAGCATTTT. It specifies CSASLGQLNQPQHF.

The CDR3 loop reads CASTRDREYEQYF. The CDR3 DNA follows: TGTGCCAGCACCCGGGACAGGGAATACGAGCAGTACTTC. The chain employs TRBV3-1 and TRBJ2-7, with 9 bases fitting TRBD1. The trim removed 7 bases at V and 4 bases at J, leaving 5 bases unmatched. The CDR3 is 13 amino acids. Germline CDR1 LGHDT, CDR2 YNNKEL (reference sequence).

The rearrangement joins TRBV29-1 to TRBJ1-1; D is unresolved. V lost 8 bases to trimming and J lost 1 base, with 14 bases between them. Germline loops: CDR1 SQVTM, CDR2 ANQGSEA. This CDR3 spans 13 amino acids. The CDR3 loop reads CSPRRSPNTEAFF. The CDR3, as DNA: TGCAGCCCCCGCCGGAGTCCGAACACTGAAGCTTTCTTT.

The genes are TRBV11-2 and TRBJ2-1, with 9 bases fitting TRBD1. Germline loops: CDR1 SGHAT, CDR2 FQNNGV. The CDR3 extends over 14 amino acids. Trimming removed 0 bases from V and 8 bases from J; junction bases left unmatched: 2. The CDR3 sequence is CASSLDTGGDEQFF. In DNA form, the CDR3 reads TGTGCCAGCAGCTTAGACACAGGGGGCGATGAGCAGTTCTTC.

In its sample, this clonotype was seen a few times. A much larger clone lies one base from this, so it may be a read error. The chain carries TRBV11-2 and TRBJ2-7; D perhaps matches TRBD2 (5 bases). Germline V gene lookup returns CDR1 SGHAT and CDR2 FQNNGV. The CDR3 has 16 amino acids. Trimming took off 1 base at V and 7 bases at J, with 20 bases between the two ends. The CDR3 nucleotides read TGTGCCAGCAGCTTAGTCCCGGGGAGCTCCTACAATGAGCAGTACTTC. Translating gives CASSLVPGSSYNEQYF.

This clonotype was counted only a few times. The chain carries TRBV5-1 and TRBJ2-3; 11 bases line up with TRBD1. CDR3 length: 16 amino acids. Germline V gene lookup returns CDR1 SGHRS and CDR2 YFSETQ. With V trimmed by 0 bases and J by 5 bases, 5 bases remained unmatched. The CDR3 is CASSLVGTGGEDTQYF. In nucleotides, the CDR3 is TGCGCCAGCAGCTTGGTTGGGACAGGGGGTGAAGATACGCAGTATTTT.

CDR3 coding DNA: TGTGCCAGTAGTATCGACAGAAATGAAAAACTGTTTTTT. Encoded protein: CASSIDRNEKLFF. The chain combines TRBV19 with TRBJ1-4, with TRBD1 as a possible D gene (5 bases). Trimming shortened V by 3 bases and J by 5 bases, and 7 bases separated the two germline ends. Germline V gene data show CDR1 as LNHDA and CDR2 as SQIVND (reference sequence). The CDR3 contains 13 residues.

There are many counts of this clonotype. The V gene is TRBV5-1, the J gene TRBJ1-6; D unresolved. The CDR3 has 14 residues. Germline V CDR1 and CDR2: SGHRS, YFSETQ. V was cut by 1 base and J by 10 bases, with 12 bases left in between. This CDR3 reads CASSLKSGGSPLHF. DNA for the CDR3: TGCGCCAGCAGCTTGAAGTCGGGAGGGTCACCCCTCCACTTT.

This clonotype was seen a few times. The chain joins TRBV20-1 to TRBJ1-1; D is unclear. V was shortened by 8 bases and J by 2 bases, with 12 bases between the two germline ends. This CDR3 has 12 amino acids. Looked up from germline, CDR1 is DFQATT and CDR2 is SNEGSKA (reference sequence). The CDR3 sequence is CSTTWPNTEAFF. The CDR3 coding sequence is TGCAGTACCACATGGCCCAACACTGAAGCTTTCTTT.